Sequencing of this T cell receptor (beta chain) was carried out in a study of vaccination effects on CD4 cells after COVID-19. Produced via immunoSEQ multiplex PCR; TCRdb's table is partial and in-frame only. The data contain 43,000 or so clones, just over 70% of them singletons. Study results and limitations: Marked clonal contraction was seen late after vaccination (in both infection- and vaccine-induced clones).

The length of the CDR3 is 16 residues. Trimming left V 5 bases short and J 1 base short, with 16 bases between. Per germline, CDR1 SEHNR and CDR2 FQNEAQ (reference sequence). Culture lasted about 10 days before CD4+ T cell isolation. The participants, recipients of two vaccine doses, got either BNT162b2 or mRNA-1273. Half-medium exchanges with IL-2 medium took place on days 3 and 7. This clone has more than one count but fewer than ten. Its antigen is unidentified. The sequenced sample was CD4+ T cells from PBMCs cultured without peptide, obtained after COVID-19 vaccination. This receptor was taken from a human donor who received a COVID-19 vaccine. The chain is built from TRBV7-9 and TRBJ2-3, with D possibly being TRBD2 (6 bases). The DNA for the CDR3 is TGTGCCAGCAGCCCTCCGGGACTCGCCCGCACAGATACGCAGTATTTT. Encoded protein: CASSPPGLARTDTQYF. Variable domain in full (rest from reference TRBV7-9 and TRBJ2-3): DTGVSQNPRHKITKRGQNVTFRCDPISEHNRLYWYRQTLGQGPEFLTYFQNEAQLEKSRLLSDRFSAERPKGSFSTLEIQRTEQGDSAMYLCASSPPGLARTDTQYFGPGTRLTVL.